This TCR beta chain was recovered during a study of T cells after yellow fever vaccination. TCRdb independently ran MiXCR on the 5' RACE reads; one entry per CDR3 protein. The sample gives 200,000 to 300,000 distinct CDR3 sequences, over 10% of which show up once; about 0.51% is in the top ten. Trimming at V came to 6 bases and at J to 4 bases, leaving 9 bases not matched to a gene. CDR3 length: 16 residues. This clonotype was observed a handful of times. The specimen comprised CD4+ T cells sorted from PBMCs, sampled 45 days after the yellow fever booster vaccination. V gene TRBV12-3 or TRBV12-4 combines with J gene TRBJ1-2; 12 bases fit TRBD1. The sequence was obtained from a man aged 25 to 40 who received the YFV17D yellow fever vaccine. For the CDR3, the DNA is TGTGCCAGCAGCTCGGCGGGACAGGGGGCAATCTATGGCTACACCTTC. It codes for CASSSAGQGAIYGYTF.